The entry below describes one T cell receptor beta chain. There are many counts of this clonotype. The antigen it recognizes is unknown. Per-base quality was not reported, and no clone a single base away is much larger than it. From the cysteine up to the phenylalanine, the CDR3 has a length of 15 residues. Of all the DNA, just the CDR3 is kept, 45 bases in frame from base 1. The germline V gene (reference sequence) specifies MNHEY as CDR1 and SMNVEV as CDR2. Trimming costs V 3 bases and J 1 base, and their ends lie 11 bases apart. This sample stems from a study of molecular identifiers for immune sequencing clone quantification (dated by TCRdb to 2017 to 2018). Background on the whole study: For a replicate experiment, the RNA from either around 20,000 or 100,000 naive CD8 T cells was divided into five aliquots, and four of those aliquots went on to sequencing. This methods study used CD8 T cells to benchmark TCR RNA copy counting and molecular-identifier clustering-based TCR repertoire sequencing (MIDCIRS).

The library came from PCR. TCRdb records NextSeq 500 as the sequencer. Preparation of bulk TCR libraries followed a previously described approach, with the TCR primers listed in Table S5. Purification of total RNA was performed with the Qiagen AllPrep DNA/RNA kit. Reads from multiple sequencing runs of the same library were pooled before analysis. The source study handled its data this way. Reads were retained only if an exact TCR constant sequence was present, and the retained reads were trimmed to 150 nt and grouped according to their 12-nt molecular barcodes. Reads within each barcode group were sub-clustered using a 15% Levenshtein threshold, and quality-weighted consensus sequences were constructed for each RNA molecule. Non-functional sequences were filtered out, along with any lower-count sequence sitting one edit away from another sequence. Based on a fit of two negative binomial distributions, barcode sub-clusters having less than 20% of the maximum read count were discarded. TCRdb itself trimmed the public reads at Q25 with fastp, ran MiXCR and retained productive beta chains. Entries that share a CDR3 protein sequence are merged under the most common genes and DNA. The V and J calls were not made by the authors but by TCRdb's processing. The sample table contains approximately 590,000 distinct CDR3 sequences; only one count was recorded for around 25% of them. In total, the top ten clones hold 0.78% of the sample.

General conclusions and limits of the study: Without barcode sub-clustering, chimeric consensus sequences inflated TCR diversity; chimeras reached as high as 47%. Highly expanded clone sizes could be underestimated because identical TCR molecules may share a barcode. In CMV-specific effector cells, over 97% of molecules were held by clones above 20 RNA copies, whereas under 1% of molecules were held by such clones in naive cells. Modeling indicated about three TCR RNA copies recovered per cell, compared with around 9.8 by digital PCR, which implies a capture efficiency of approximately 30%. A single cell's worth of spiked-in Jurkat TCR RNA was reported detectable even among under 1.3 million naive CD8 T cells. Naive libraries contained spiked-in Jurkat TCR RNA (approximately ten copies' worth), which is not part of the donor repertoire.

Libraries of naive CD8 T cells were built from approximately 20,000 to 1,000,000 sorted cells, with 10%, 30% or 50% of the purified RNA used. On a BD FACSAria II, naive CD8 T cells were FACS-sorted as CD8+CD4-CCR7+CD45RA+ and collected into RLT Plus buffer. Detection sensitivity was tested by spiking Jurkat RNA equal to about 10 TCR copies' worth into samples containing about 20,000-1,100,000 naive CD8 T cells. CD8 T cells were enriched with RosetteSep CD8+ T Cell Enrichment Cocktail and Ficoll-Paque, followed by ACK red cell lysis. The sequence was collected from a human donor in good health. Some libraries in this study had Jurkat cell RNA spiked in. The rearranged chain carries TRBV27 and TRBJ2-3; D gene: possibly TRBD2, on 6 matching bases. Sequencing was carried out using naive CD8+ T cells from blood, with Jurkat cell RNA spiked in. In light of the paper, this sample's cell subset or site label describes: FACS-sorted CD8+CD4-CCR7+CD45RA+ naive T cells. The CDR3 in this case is CASSFTSLGTDTQYF. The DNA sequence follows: TGTGCCAGCAGTTTCACTAGCTTGGGCACAGATACGCAGTATTTT.